The 10 T cell receptor beta chains given below trace back to one sample, sequenced in a study of Graves' ophthalmopathy and Graves' hyperthyroidism. Transcripts of RNA were the source for amplifying TCR beta CDR3 regions. Second-round multiplex PCR came after first-round RT-PCR with HTBI primers. Using its own MiXCR run on the multiplex PCR reads, TCRdb lists one record per CDR3 protein. The sample lists about 1.1 million distinct CDR3 sequences; 35% to 40% were seen once. Sequences were obtained from peripheral blood or thyroid tissue (not recorded which). These receptors came from an adult man with Graves' hyperthyroidism.

The rearrangement uses TRBV27 and TRBJ2-5; D is uncertain. This CDR3 comprises 13 residues. From germline, CDR1 is MNHEY and CDR2 SMNVEV (reference sequence). Trimming cost V 2 bases and J 5 bases, with 9 bases left between them. In nucleotides, the CDR3 is TGTGCCAGCAGTTTAATGGGGTCGGAGACCCAGTACTTC. Amino acid sequence: CASSLMGSETQYF.

V and J are TRBV6-2 or TRBV6-3 and TRBJ2-7; D might be TRBD1 or TRBD2, each matching 6 bases. Germline-derived CDR1 and CDR2 are MNHEY and SVGEGT. This CDR3 is built from 17 residues. The V gene lost 7 bases and the J gene lost 6 bases, with 28 bases spanning the gap. CDR3 sequence: CASTLRGAGTERREQYF. CDR3 in DNA: TGTGCCAGCACCCTAAGGGGGGCCGGGACTGAGAGGCGCGAGCAGTACTTC.

This clonotype was seen many times. V gene TRBV19 combines with J gene TRBJ1-1; TRBD1 aligns across 10 bases. Germline V CDR1 and CDR2: LNHDA, SQIVND (reference sequence). The CDR3 is 13 residues long. J was trimmed by 6 bases and V by 6 bases; bases with no gene match: 4. The CDR3 bases are TGTGCCAGTAGGGGACAGGGGAGGGCTGAAGCTTTCTTT. Its translation is CASRGQGRAEAFF.

V is TRBV6-6 and J is TRBJ2-2; no clear D. Trimming stripped 5 bases from V and 0 bases from J, with 13 bases between. Germline assignment: CDR1 MNHNY and CDR2 SVGAGI (reference sequence). The CDR3 is made up of 16 amino acids. CDR3 nucleotide sequence: TGTGCCAGCAGTCTCCCGGGCCCAGCGAACACCGGGGAGCTGTTTTTT. Translation: CASSLPGPANTGELFF.

This clonotype showed up many times. The chain has TRBV7-8 and TRBJ2-5; no definite D call. V was trimmed by 3 bases and J by 1 base, leaving 9 bases between them. The germline V gene has CDR1 SGHVS and CDR2 FQNEAQ. The CDR3 is 14 amino acids. The CDR3 sequence is CASSFALFQETQYF. The CDR3 DNA reads TGTGCCAGCAGCTTCGCACTCTTCCAAGAGACCCAGTACTTC.

The chain employs TRBV6-5 and TRBJ2-2, with D maybe TRBD1 (6 bases). The ends were cut back, 2 bases at V and 6 bases at J, with 13 bases in the middle. In germline, CDR1 is MNHEY, CDR2 SVGAGI. This CDR3 comprises 15 residues. The CDR3 DNA reads as TGTGCCAGCAGTTACGGCTCGAAGGGGGCCGGGGAGCTGTTTTTT. Translated: CASSYGSKGAGELFF.

This clonotype appeared many times. The chain employs TRBV20-1 and TRBJ1-1, with unresolved D. The V gene lost 0 bases and the J gene lost 3 bases, with 14 bases spanning the gap. Germline V CDR1 and CDR2: DFQATT, SNEGSKA (reference sequence). The CDR3 loop spans 15 amino acids. The CDR3 protein is CSARDPKTLDTEAFF. In DNA, the CDR3 is TGCAGTGCTAGAGATCCTAAAACACTGGACACTGAAGCTTTCTTT.

This clonotype was seen a handful of times. The chain links TRBV9 to TRBJ1-2; possible D gene TRBD1, 6 bases. The CDR3 spans 16 residues. Germline-derived CDR1 and CDR2 are SGDLS and YYNGEE. V was pared by 6 bases and J by 7 bases, with 25 bases between. CDR3 sequence reads: CASNQGRGIAMSGYTF. The CDR3 bases are TGTGCCAGCAACCAGGGGAGGGGTATTGCGATGAGTGGCTACACCTTC.

This chain uses TRBV6-6 with TRBJ2-2, with no clear D. This CDR3 has 15 residues. V gave up 6 bases and J gave up 3 bases, with 14 bases separating them. The germline V gene has CDR1 MNHNY and CDR2 SVGAGI (reference sequence). The CDR3 is CASSPPSQDTGELFF. The CDR3 region has the DNA TGTGCCAGCAGCCCACCCTCTCAAGACACCGGGGAGCTGTTTTTT.

Concerning this clonotype itself: This may stem from a read error, because a much larger clone lies one nucleotide away. The CDR3 region has the DNA TGCAGTGCTAGTGGCCCGACAGGGAGGGATCAGCCCCAGCATTTT. The encoded protein is CSASGPTGRDQPQHF. The chain carries TRBV20-1 and TRBJ1-5; 7 positions agree with TRBD1. V dropped 3 bases and J dropped 5; count of bases not matched to a gene: 10. Looked up from germline, CDR1 is DFQATT and CDR2 is SNEGSKA (reference sequence). The CDR3 consists of 15 residues.